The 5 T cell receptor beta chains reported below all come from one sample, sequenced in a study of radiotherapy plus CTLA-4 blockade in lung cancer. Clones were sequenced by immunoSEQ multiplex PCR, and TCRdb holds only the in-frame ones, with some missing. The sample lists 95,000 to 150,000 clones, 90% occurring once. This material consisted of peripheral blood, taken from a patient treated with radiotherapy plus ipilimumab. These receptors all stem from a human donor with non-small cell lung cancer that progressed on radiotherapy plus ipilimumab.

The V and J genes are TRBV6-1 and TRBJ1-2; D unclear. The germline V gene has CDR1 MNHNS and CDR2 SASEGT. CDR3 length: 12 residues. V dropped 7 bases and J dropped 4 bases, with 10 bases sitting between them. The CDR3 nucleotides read TGTGCCAGCACCCACAAGGGCTATGGCTACACCTTC. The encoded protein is CASTHKGYGYTF.

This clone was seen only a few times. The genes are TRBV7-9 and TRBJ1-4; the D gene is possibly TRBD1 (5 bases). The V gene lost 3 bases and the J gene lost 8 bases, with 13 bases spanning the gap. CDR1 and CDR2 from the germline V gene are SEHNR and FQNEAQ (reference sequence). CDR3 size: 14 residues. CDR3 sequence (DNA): TGTGCCAGCAGCTTGTATACGGGGGACGAAAAACTGTTTTTT. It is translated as CASSLYTGDEKLFF. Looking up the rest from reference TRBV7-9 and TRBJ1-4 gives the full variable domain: DTGVSQNPRHKITKRGQNVTFRCDPISEHNRLYWYRQTLGQGPEFLTYFQNEAQLEKSRLLSDRFSAERPKGSFSTLEIQRTEQGDSAMYLCASSLYTGDEKLFFGSGTQLSVL.

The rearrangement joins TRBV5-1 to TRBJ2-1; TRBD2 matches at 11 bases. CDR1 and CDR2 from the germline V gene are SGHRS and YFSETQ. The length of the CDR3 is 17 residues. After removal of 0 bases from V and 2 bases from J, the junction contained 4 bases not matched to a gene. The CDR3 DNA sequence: TGCGCCAGCAGCTTGGTGCTAGCGGGAGGCGCCTACAATGAGCAGTTCTTC. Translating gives CASSLVLAGGAYNEQFF.

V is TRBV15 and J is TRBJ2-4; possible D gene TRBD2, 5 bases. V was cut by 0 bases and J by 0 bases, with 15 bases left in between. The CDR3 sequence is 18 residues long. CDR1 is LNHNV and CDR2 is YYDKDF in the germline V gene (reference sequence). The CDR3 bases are TGTGCCACCAGCAGAGATTTGAGGAGGATGGGAGCCAAAAACATTCAGTACTTC. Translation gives CATSRDLRRMGAKNIQYF.

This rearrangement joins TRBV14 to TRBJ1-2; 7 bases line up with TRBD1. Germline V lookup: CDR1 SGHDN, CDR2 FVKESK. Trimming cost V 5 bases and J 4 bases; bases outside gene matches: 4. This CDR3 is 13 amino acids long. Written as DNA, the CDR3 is TGTGCCAGCAGCGGCCGGGACAGCTATGGCTACACCTTC. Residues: CASSGRDSYGYTF. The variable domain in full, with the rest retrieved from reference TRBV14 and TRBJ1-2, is EAGVTQFPSHSVIEKGQTVTLRCDPISGHDNLYWYRRVMGKEIKFLLHFVKESKQDESGMPNNRFLAERTGGTYSTLKVQPAELEDSGVYFCASSGRDSYGYTFGSGTRLTVV.